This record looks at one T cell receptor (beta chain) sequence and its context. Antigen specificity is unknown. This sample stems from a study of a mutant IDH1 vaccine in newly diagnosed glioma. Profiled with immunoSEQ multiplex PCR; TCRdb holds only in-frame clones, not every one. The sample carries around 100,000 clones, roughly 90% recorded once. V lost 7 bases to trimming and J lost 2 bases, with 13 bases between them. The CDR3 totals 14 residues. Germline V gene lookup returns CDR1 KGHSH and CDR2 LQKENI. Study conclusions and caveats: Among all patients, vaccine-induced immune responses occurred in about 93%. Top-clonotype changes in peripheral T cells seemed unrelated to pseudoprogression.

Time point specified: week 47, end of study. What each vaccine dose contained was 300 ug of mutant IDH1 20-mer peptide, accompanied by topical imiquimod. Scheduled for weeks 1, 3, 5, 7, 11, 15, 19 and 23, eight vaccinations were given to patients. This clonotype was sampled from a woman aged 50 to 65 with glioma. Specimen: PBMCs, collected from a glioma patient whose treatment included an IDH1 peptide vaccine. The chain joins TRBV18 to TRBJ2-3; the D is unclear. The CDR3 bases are TGTGCCAGCTGCGACGCGAGCCCCACAGATACGCAGTATTTT. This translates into CASCDASPTDTQYF.